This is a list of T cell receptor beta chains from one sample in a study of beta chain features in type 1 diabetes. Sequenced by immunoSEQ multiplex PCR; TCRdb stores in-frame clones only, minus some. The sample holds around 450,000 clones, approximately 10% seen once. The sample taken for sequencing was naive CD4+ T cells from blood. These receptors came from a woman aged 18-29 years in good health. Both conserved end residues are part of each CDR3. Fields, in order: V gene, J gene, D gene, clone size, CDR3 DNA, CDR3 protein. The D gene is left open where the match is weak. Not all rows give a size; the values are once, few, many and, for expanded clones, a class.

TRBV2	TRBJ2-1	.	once	TGTGCCAGCAGTGAGGGGTACTCAAGTCGGCATGAGCAGTTCTTC	CASSEGYSSRHEQFF
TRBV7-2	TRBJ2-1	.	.	TGTGCCAGCAGCTTCCCTGTGGGGGGTAAGATCTTC	CASSFPVGGKIF
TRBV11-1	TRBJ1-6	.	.	TGTGCCAGCAGTTTCCGGGGGGGACCTAATTCACCCCTCCACTTT	CASSFRGGPNSPLHF
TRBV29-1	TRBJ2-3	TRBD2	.	TGCAGCGTTGACCTGCGCGGGGGTGGGGATACGCAGTATTTT	CSVDLRGGGDTQYF
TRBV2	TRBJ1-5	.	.	TGTGCCAGCAGTGGACAAGGGGCTCCAAATCAGCCCCAGCATTTT	CASSGQGAPNQPQHF
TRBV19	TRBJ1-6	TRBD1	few	TGTGCCAGTAGTAGCACAGGGGGGAATAATTCACCCCTCCACTTT	CASSSTGGNNSPLHF
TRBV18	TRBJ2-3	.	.	TGTGCCAGCTCGGCCACAGATACGCAGTATTTT	CASSATDTQYF
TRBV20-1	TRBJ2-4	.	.	TGCAGTGCTAGGGCCAAAAACATTCAGTACTTC	CSARAKNIQYF
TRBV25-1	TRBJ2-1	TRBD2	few	TGTGCCAGCAGTGAACTTTCGACTAGCGGGAGTGGTGAGCAGTTCTTC	CASSELSTSGSGEQFF
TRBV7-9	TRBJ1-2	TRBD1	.	TGTGCCAGCAGCTCCGGGACAGTAGGCGGCTACACCTTC	CASSSGTVGGYTF
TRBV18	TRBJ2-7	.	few	TGTGCCAGCTCACAGGGACCCGACGGCGAGCAGTACTTC	CASSQGPDGEQYF
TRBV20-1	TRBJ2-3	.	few	TGCAGTGCTAGAAATGGAGATACGCAGTATTTT	CSARNGDTQYF
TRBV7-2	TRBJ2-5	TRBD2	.	TGTGCCAGCAGCTTAGTGGCGGGAGCGGGGGAGACCCAGTACTTC	CASSLVAGAGETQYF
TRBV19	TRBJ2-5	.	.	TGTGCCAGTAAGCCCCCTACAGGGTACACCCAGTACTTC	CASKPPTGYTQYF
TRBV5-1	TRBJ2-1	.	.	TGCGCCAGCAGCTTGGACGGGACCTCCTACAATGAGCAGTTCTTC	CASSLDGTSYNEQFF
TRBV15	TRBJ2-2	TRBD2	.	TGTGCCACCAGCAGGCCGGCGGGAGACGACACCGGGGAGCTGTTTTTT	CATSRPAGDDTGELFF
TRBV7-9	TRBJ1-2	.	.	TGTGCCAGCAGCCCTGGGGCCAACTATGGCTACACCTTC	CASSPGANYGYTF
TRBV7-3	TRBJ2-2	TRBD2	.	TGTGCCAGCAGCCCGGGGAGGGCCGGGGAGCTGTTTTTT	CASSPGRAGELFF
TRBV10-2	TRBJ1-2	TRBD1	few	TGCGCCAGCAGCGGACAGGCCTATGGCTACACCTTC	CASSGQAYGYTF
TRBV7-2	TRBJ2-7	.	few	TGTGCCAGCAGCTTTGAAGTGGAATACAACTACGAGCAGTACTTC	CASSFEVEYNYEQYF
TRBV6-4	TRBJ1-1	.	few	TGTGCCAGCAGTGTACAGGGGAACACTGAAGCTTTCTTT	CASSVQGNTEAFF
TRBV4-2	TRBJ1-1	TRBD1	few	TGTGCCAGCAGCCACGAGGGACAGGGGGTCCCTGAAGCTTTCTTT	CASSHEGQGVPEAFF
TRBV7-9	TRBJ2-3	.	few	TGTGCCAGCAGCTACACTAATACGCAGTATTTT	CASSYTNTQYF
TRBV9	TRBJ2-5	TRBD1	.	TGTGCCAGCAGCGAAGCGAGGACAGGGCATTCAGAGACCCAGTACTTC	CASSEARTGHSETQYF
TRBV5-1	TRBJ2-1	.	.	TGCGCCAGCAGCCCCGGGGGCACTACCTACAATGAGCAGTTCTTC	CASSPGGTTYNEQFF
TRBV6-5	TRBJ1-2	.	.	TGTGCCAGCAGTCCGGGACTCAGGGACTATGGCTACACCTTC	CASSPGLRDYGYTF
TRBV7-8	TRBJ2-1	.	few	TGTGCCAGCAGCCATAACAATGAGCAGTTCTTC	CASSHNNEQFF
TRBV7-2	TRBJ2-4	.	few	TGTGCCAGCAGCTTATGGTCAACTAAAAACATTCAGTACTTC	CASSLWSTKNIQYF
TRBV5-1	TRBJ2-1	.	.	TGCGCCAGCAGCAAAGACAGAGACACGGGCAATGAGCAGTTCTTC	CASSKDRDTGNEQFF
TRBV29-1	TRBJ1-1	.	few	TGCAGCGTTGTAGAGGGCTCAGCTTTCTTT	CSVVEGSAFF
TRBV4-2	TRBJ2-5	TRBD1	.	TGTGCCAGCAGCCAAGAGCCGAGGGGGCGAGAGACCCAGTACTTC	CASSQEPRGRETQYF
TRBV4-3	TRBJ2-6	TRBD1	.	TGCGCCAGCAGCTTGTTCGGACAGGGGGTTTCTGGGGCCAACGTCCTGACTTTC	CASSLFGQGVSGANVLTF
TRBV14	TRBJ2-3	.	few	TGTGCCAGCAGCCAAGATCGGCCCGGGACGCAGTATTTT	CASSQDRPGTQYF